This T cell receptor beta chain appears in the sequencing data of a study of blood T cell repertoires in COVID-19. V lost 5 bases to trimming and J lost 7 bases, with 14 bases between them. Germline CDR1 and CDR2: KGHDR and SFDVKD. The CDR3 length is 14 residues. Measured with immunoSEQ multiplex PCR; TCRdb has only the in-frame clones, and not every one. The table has about 150,000 clones, 80% to 90% seen once. V and J are TRBV24-1 and TRBJ1-3; weak D call: TRBD1 (5 bases). The source is a man in his late teens or twenties with COVID-19, enrolled during active disease. The sequenced material came from peripheral blood. The CDR3 nucleotides are TGTGCCACCAGTGGAACGGGGGATCGGAACACCATATATTTT. Translating gives CATSGTGDRNTIYF.